What follows describes a single TCR beta chain. Its specificity is unknown. The PCR had 60 Vbeta and 13 Jbeta primers. Profiled with immunoSEQ multiplex PCR; TCRdb holds only in-frame clones, not every one. Of 100,000 to 150,000 clones in the sample, around three quarters were seen once. This entry belongs to a study of cytomegalovirus exposure and HLA in healthy donors. Study-level points and caveats: Based on reports, TCR beta sequences accurately predicted HLA-A and HLA-B alleles for most subjects. A link between a missense DCLRE1C variant and TCR beta V- and J-gene trimming emerged from a later analysis. The study put 150 or so TCR beta chains on its list as cytomegalovirus-associated.

The CDR3 loop spans 14 amino acids. V lost 5 bases to trimming and J lost 5 bases, with 15 bases between them. Germline V gene lookup returns CDR1 MNHEY and CDR2 SMNVEV (reference sequence). The rearrangement links TRBV27 to TRBJ1-1, with D possibly being TRBD1 (5 bases). The sequencing input was PBMCs. This clonotype was sampled from a woman in her fifties or sixties in good health and CMV-seropositive. The CDR3 nucleotides read TGTGCCAGCAGTCCGGTGGGGGGAGTTACTGAAGCTTTCTTT. Amino acid sequence: CASSPVGGVTEAFF.